The subject of this entry is one TCR beta chain. Many counts were recorded for this clonotype. Its antigen is still unknown. Germline and junction disagree at one end, which may indicate a read error. The data belong to a study of CD8 T cells in ankylosing spondylitis (dated 2017 in TCRdb). For the wider study: T cell receptor beta repertoires were profiled in healthy donors and ankylosing spondylitis patients so that disease-linked TCR variants could be found. Peripheral blood was sampled, and synovial fluid was also collected from ankylosing spondylitis patients. In total, the full study cohort was made up of roughly 110 healthy donors and 25 ankylosing spondylitis patients.

Results the study describes overall, beyond this receptor: The disease-linked clones were reported to be significantly enriched in matched synovial fluid samples from ankylosing spondylitis patients. The disease-linked clones had a CD8+ phenotype and were found at relatively low frequencies in peripheral blood. A TCR beta motif made up of 7 to 9 highly homologous amino acid variants appeared to be characteristic of blood from ankylosing spondylitis patients. Some motif variants had previously been reported in the synovial fluid and blood of reactive arthritis patients, which suggests shared mechanisms of disease initiation.

From the germline V gene (reference sequence), CDR1 is SSHAT and CDR2 is FNYEAQ. The CDR3 spans 15 residues, from the cysteine through the phenylalanine. Only the CDR3 portion is preserved as DNA: 45 bases, with reading frame beginning at the first base. TCRdb names Illumina HiSeq 2500 as the instrument used. Quantitative 5'-RACE with molecular barcodes was used to prepare TCR beta libraries. The original pipeline was this. To identify disease-linked TCR variants, a new computational method was used, one built on a probabilistic model of VDJ rearrangement. In-frame beta chains were kept once TCRdb had trimmed the public reads at Q25 with fastp and called clones with MiXCR. Under each unique CDR3 protein, matching rows form one entry showing the most common genes and DNA. The V and J calls come from TCRdb's annotation, not from the publication. In this sample the table shows 450,000 to 550,000 distinct CDR3 sequences, about 5.4% of which occur a single time. Around 3.5% of the sample lies in the top ten.

Material for sequencing was blood, either unsorted or a sorted T cell fraction (not recorded which). This receptor was identified in a male donor with ankylosing spondylitis. Rearrangement joined TRBV7-7 to TRBJ2-1, with TRBD2 tentatively as D gene (6 bases match). The CDR3 corresponds to CASSLHEGVGSEQFF. The DNA reads TGTGCTAGCAGCTTACATGAAGGGGTCGGGAGTGAGCAGTTCTTC.